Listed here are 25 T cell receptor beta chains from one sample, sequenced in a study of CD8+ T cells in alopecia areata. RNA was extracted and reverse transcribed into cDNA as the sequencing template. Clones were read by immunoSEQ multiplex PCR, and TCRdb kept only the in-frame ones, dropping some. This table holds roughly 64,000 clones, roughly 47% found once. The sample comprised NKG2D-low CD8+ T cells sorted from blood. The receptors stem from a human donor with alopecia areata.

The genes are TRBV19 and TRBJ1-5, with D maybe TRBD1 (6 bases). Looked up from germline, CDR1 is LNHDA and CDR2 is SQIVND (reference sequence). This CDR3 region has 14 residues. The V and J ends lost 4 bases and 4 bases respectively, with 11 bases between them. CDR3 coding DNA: TGTGCCAGTAGTACCGGGACACAGAATCAGCCCCAGCATTTT. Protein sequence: CASSTGTQNQPQHF.

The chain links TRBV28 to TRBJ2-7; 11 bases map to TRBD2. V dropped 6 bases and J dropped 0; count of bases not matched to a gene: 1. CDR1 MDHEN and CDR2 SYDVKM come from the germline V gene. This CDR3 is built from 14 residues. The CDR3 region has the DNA TGTGCCAGCAGGACTAGCGGGACCTCCTACGAGCAGTACTTC. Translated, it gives CASRTSGTSYEQYF. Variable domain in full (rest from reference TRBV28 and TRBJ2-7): DVKVTQSSRYLVKRTGEKVFLECVQDMDHENMFWYRQDPGLGLRLIYFSYDVKMKEKGDIPEGYSVSREKKERFSLILESASTNQTSMYLCASRTSGTSYEQYFGPGTRLTVT.

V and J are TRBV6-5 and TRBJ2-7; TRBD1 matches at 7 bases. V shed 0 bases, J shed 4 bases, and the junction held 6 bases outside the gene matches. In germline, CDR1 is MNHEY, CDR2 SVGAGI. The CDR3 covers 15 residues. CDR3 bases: TGTGCCAGCAGTTACTCCTGGGACAGAAGTTACGAGCAGTACTTC. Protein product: CASSYSWDRSYEQYF.

CDR3 sequence reads: CASSFPAGSTDTQYF. The CDR3 DNA follows: TGTGCCAGCAGCTTCCCGGCGGGGAGCACAGATACGCAGTATTTT. The chain carries TRBV7-3 and TRBJ2-3; possibly TRBD2 for D (6 bases). The CDR3 consists of 15 residues. Trimming left V 3 bases short and J 0 bases short, with 10 bases between. Germline lookup yields CDR1 SGHTA and CDR2 FQGTGA.

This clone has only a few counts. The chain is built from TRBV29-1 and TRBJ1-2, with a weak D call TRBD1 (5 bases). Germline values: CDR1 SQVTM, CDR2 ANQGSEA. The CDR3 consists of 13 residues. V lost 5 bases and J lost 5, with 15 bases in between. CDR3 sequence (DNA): TGCAGCGTTATTCCAGGGTCAAGATATGGCTACACCTTC. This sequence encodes CSVIPGSRYGYTF.

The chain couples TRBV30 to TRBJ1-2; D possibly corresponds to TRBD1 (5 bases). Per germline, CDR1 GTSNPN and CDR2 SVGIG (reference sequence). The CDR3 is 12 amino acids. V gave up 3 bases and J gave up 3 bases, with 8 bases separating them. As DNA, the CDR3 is TGTGCCTGGAGCCAGGGCTACTATGGCTACACCTTC. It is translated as CAWSQGYYGYTF. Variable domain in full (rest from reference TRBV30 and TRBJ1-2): SQTIHQWPATLVQPVGSPLSLECTVEGTSNPNLYWYRQAAGRGLQLLFYSVGIGQISSEVPQNLSASRPQDRQFILSSKKLLLSDSGFYLCAWSQGYYGYTFGSGTRLTVV.

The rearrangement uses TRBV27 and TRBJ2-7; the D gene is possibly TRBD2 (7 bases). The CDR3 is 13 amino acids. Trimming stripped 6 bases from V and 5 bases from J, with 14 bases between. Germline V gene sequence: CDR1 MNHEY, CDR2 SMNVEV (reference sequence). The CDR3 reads CASRRGGRDEQYF. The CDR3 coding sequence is TGTGCCAGCAGAAGGGGGGGACGTGACGAGCAGTACTTC.

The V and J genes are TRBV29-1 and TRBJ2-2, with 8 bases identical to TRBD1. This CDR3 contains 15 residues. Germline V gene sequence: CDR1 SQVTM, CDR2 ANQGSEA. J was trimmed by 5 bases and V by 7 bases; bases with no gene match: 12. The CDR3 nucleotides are TGCAGCGGATTGGGTGGCACAGGGGGTACCGGGGAGCTGTTTTTT. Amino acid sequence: CSGLGGTGGTGELFF.

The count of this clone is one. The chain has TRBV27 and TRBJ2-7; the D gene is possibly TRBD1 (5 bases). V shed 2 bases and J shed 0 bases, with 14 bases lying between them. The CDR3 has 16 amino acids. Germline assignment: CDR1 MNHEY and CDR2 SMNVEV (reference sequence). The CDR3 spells CASSLKGWGSSYEQYF. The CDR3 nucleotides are TGTGCCAGCAGTTTAAAAGGGTGGGGCAGCTCCTACGAGCAGTACTTC.

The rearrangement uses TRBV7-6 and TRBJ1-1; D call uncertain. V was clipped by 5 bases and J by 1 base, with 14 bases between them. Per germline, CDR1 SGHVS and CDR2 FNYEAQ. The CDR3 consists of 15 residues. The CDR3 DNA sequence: TGTGCCAGCAGCACCCTGGACGGTCCGAACACTGAAGCTTTCTTT. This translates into CASSTLDGPNTEAFF.

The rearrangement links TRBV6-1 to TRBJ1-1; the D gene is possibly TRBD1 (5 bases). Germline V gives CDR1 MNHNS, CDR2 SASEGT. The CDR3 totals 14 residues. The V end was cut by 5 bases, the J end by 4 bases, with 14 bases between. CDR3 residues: CASSRQGLSTEAFF. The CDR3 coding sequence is TGTGCCAGCAGTAGGCAGGGACTGAGCACTGAAGCTTTCTTT.

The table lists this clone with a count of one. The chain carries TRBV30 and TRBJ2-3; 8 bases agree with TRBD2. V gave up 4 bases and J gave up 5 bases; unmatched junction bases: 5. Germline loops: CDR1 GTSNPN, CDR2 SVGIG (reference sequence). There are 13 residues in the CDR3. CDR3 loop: CAWIQREKDTQYF. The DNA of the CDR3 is TGTGCCTGGATTCAGCGGGAGAAAGATACGCAGTATTTT.

Written as DNA, the CDR3 is TGTGCCAGTAGTATCGGGACGGGGGGCTACGAGCAGTACTTC. Translated, it gives CASSIGTGGYEQYF. The V and J genes are TRBV19 and TRBJ2-7; 7 nucleotides match TRBD2. Germline V gene lookup returns CDR1 LNHDA and CDR2 SQIVND (reference sequence). V was pared by 3 bases and J by 3 bases, with 5 bases of the junction left unmatched. The CDR3 has 14 residues.

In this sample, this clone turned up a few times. The CDR3 coding sequence is TGTGCCAGCAGTAATAGCGGAAGCTCCTACAATGAGCAGTTCTTC. Residues: CASSNSGSSYNEQFF. This chain uses TRBV28 with TRBJ2-1; tentative D call: TRBD2 (6 bases). V dropped 5 bases and J dropped 0 bases, with 11 bases sitting between them. The CDR3 sequence is 15 residues long. Per germline, CDR1 MDHEN and CDR2 SYDVKM.

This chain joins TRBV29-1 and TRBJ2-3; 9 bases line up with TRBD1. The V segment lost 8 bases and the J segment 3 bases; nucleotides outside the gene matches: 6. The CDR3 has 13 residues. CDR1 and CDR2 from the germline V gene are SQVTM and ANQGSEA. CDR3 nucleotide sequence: TGCAGCACGGGACAGGGTGGTACAGATACGCAGTATTTT. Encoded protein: CSTGQGGTDTQYF.

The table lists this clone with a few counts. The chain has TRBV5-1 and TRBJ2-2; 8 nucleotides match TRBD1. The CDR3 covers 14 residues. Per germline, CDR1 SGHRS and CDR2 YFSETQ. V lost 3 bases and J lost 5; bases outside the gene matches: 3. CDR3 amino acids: CASSSYRGTGELFF. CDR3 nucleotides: TGCGCCAGCAGCTCGTACAGGGGGACCGGGGAGCTGTTTTTT.

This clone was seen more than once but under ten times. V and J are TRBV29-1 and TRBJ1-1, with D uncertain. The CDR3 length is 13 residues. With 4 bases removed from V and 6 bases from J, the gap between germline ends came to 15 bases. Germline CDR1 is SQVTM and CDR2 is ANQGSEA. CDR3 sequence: CSVVDSLGAEAFF. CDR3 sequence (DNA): TGCAGCGTTGTTGACTCCCTTGGGGCTGAAGCTTTCTTT.

The CDR3 sequence is CASSAGTGYQETQYF. Here the CDR3 DNA reads TGTGCCAGCAGTGCCGGGACGGGGTACCAAGAGACCCAGTACTTC. This chain connects TRBV27 to TRBJ2-5; D possibly matches TRBD1 or TRBD2 (5 bases each). V gave up 5 bases and J gave up 0 bases, with 13 bases separating them. Germline CDR1 MNHEY, CDR2 SMNVEV (reference sequence). This CDR3 is built from 15 residues.

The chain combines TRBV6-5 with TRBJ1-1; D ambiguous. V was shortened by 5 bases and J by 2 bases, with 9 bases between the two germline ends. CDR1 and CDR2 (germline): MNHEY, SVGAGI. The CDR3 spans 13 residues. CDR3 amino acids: CASSDVVNTEAFF. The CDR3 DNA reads TGTGCCAGCAGTGACGTCGTCAACACTGAAGCTTTCTTT.

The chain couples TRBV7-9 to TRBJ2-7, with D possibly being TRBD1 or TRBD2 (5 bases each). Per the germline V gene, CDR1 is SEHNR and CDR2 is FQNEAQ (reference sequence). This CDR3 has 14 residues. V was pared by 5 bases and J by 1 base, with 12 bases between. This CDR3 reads CASSRTGPSYEQYF. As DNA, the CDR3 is TGTGCCAGCAGCCGAACGGGGCCTTCCTACGAGCAGTACTTC.

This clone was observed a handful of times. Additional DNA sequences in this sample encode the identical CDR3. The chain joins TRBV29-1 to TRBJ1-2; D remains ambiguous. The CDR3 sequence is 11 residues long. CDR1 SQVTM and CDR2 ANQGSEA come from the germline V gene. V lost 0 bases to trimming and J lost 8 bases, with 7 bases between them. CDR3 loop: CSVEDRRGYTF. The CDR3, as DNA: TGCAGCGTTGAAGATCGGAGAGGCTACACCTTC.

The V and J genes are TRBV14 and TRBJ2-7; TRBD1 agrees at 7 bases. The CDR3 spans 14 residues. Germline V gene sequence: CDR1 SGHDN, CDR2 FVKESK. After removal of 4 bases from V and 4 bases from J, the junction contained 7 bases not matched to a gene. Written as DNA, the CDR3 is TGTGCCAGCAGCCCGACCGGGACAGCTTACGAGCAGTACTTC. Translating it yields CASSPTGTAYEQYF. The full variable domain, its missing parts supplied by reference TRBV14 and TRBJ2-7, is EAGVTQFPSHSVIEKGQTVTLRCDPISGHDNLYWYRRVMGKEIKFLLHFVKESKQDESGMPNNRFLAERTGGTYSTLKVQPAELEDSGVYFCASSPTGTAYEQYFGPGTRLTVT.

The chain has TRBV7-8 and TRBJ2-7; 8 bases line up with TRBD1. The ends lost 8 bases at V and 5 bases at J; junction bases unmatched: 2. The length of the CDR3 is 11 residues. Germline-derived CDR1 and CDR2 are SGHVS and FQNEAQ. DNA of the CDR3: TGTGCCAGCGACAGGGGCCACGAGCAGTACTTC. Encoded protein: CASDRGHEQYF.

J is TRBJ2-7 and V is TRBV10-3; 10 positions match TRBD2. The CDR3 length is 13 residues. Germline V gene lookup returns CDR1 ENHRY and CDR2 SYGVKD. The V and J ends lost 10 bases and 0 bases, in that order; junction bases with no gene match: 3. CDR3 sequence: CATLAGGSYEQYF. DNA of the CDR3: TGTGCCACCTTAGCGGGAGGCTCCTACGAGCAGTACTTC.

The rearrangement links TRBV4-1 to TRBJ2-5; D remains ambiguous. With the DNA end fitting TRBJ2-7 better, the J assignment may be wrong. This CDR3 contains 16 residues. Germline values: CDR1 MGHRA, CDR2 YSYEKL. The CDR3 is CASSQAAHSSSYEQYF. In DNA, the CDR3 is TGCGCCAGCAGCCAAGCGGCGCACTCTAGTTCCTACGAGCAGTACTTC.